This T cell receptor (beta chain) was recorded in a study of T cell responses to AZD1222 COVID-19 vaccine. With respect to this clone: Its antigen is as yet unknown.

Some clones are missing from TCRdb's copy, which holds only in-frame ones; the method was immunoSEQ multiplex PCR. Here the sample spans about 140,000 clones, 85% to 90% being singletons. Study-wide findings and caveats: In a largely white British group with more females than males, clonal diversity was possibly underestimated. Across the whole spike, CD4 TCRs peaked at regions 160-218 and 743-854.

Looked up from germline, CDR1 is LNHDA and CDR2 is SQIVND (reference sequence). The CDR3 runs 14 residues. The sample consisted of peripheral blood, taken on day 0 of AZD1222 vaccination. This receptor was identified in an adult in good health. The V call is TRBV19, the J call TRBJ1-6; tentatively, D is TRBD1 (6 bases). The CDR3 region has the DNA TGTGCTACAAACCGGGACACTAATAATTCACCCCTCCACTTT. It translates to CATNRDTNNSPLHF.